These 17 T cell receptor beta chains came from one sample sequenced in a study of vaccination effects on CD4 cells after COVID-19. These receptors' targets are unknown. With the ViraFEST assay, the study expanded antigen-specific CD4+ T cells using viral peptide pools, then sequenced them. Investigators separated out CD4+ T cells once around 10 days of culture had passed. Two doses of BNT162b2 or mRNA-1273 vaccine were administered to participants. Clones were sequenced by immunoSEQ multiplex PCR, and TCRdb holds only the in-frame ones, with some missing. The data hold about 28,000 clones, with over 65% observed a single time. Sample: CD4+ T cells from PBMCs cultured with HCoV-NL63 spike peptides, taken after COVID-19 vaccination. The receptors shown here come from a human donor who received a COVID-19 vaccine.

Concerning this clone itself: A junction boundary mismatches the germline segment, possibly from a read error. The genes are TRBV10-2 and TRBJ1-3; D not certain. CDR3 length: 11 amino acids. Germline V gene data show CDR1 as WSHSY and CDR2 as SAAADI. The CDR3 region is CASSTGNTIYF. The CDR3 nucleotides are TGTGCCAGCAGTACTGGAAACACCATATATTTT.

This clone was detected only a few times. The chain links TRBV7-9 to TRBJ1-5; TRBD1 aligns across 7 bases. Germline lookup yields CDR1 SEHNR and CDR2 FQNEAQ (reference sequence). V trimming: 4 bases; J trimming: 6 bases; junction bases outside the gene matches: 3. The CDR3 is 13 residues long. CDR3 in DNA: TGTGCCAGCAGCTCTCAGGGGGGTCAGCCCCAGCATTTT. Amino acid sequence: CASSSQGGQPQHF.

This clone was seen only a few times. V gene TRBV5-1 combines with J gene TRBJ1-3, with D possibly matching TRBD1 (5 bases). In germline, CDR1 is SGHRS, CDR2 YFSETQ. The CDR3 spans 15 residues. Trimming removed 0 bases from V and 6 bases from J, with 13 bases in between. DNA of the CDR3: TGCGCCAGCAGCTTGGCGCCAGGGAGCGCAAACACCATATATTTT. It is translated as CASSLAPGSANTIYF.

The chain is built from TRBV27 and TRBJ1-2; D uncertain. The germline CDR1 and CDR2 sequences are MNHEY and SMNVEV (reference sequence). CDR3 size: 14 residues. Trimming removed 2 bases at V and 2 bases at J, with 9 bases between. CDR3 DNA: TGTGCCAGCAGTTTAATACCCAGGAACTATGGCTACACCTTC. Translation gives CASSLIPRNYGYTF.

The chain is built from TRBV6-5 and TRBJ1-2; TRBD1 aligns across 8 bases. The CDR3 runs to 14 residues. The V segment lost 6 bases and the J segment 5 bases; nucleotides outside the gene matches: 8. Per germline, CDR1 MNHEY and CDR2 SVGAGI. This CDR3 is CASRHGTGTYGYTF. The DNA of the CDR3 is TGTGCCAGCAGGCACGGGACAGGAACATATGGCTACACCTTC.

The chain has TRBV5-1 and TRBJ2-2; 8 bases are shared with TRBD2. Germline V gene sequence: CDR1 SGHRS, CDR2 YFSETQ. V shed 0 bases and J 6 bases; nucleotides not matched to a gene: 4. This CDR3 has 15 amino acids. The DNA of the CDR3 is TGCGCCAGCAGCTTGGCTGGGACTAGTTCCGGGGAGCTGTTTTTT. Translating it yields CASSLAGTSSGELFF.

This clone was recorded only once. V is TRBV3-1 (or the pseudogene TRBV3-2) and J is TRBJ2-1, with 11 bases fitting TRBD2. This CDR3 comprises 17 residues. Germline-derived CDR1 and CDR2 are LGHDT and YNNKEL (reference sequence). V shed 0 bases and J 4 bases; nucleotides not matched to a gene: 5. CDR3 DNA sequence: TGTGCCAGCAGCCAAGAACGAGGGACTAGCGGATACAATGAGCAGTTCTTC. Its protein is CASSQERGTSGYNEQFF.

The chain recombines TRBV1 with TRBJ1-5; the DNA was not compared with TRBD1, the D call given in the table. TRBV1 is a pseudogene locus. The CDR3 loop spans 14 amino acids. Here the CDR3 DNA reads TGCACCAGCAGCCAAGATCTAAGGGGACAGCCCCAGCATTTT. Encoded protein: CTSSQDLRGQPQHF.

The chain uses TRBV7-9 and TRBJ2-7, with 10 positions matching TRBD2. J gave up 7 bases and V 1 base, and 7 bases lay outside the gene matches. Germline V gene sequence: CDR1 SEHNR, CDR2 FQNEAQ (reference sequence). The CDR3 loop spans 15 amino acids. The CDR3 here is CASSLGSGRAGEQYF. The CDR3 DNA is TGTGCCAGCAGCTTAGGGAGCGGGAGGGCCGGGGAGCAGTACTTC.

The chain links TRBV30 to TRBJ1-1; D is unclear. Per germline, CDR1 GTSNPN and CDR2 SVGIG (reference sequence). Trimming removed 5 bases at V and 1 base at J, with 5 bases between. The CDR3 is made up of 11 amino acids. For the CDR3, the DNA is TGTGCCTGGGACAAGAACACTGAAGCTTTCTTT. Translating it yields CAWDKNTEAFF.

The J gene is TRBJ1-2, the V gene TRBV11-2; D ambiguous. The CDR3 loop spans 14 amino acids. Trimming took off 5 bases at V and 8 bases at J, with 18 bases between the two ends. The V gene's germline CDR1 is SGHAT and CDR2 FQNNGV. Written as DNA, the CDR3 is TGTGCCAGCAGCCTCCTGGCCCGGGATACGGGCTACACCTTC. This encodes CASSLLARDTGYTF.

The chain recombines TRBV5-5 with TRBJ1-2; 9 bases line up with TRBD1. Germline V gene sequence: CDR1 SGHKS, CDR2 YYEKEE (reference sequence). J was trimmed by 1 base and V by 4 bases; bases with no gene match: 5. The CDR3 loop spans 15 amino acids. CDR3 DNA sequence: TGTGCCAGCAGCCTAGGGACAGGGCTTAACTATGGCTACACCTTC. Protein sequence: CASSLGTGLNYGYTF.

The CDR3 sequence is CASSDQGPANEKLFF. For the CDR3, the DNA is TGTGCCAGCAGCGACCAGGGTCCAGCTAATGAAAAACTGTTTTTT. This chain uses TRBV5-4 with TRBJ1-4; maybe TRBD1 (5 bases). The ends were cut back, 4 bases at V and 3 bases at J, with 13 bases in the middle. CDR1 and CDR2 from the germline V gene are SGHNT and YYREEE (reference sequence). This CDR3 has 15 residues. Together with reference TRBV5-4 and TRBJ1-4, the CDR3 gives the full variable domain: ETGVTQSPTHLIKTRGQQVTLRCSSQSGHNTVSWYQQALGQGPQFIFQYYREEENGRGNFPPRFSGLQFPNYSSELNVNALELDDSALYLCASSDQGPANEKLFFGSGTQLSVL.

The V and J genes are TRBV6-5 and TRBJ2-7; possibly TRBD1 for D (6 bases). Trimming took 6 bases from V and 12 from J, leaving 18 bases between them. CDR3 length: 12 residues. Germline V gives CDR1 MNHEY, CDR2 SVGAGI. CDR3 in amino acids: CASSKLGGLGYF. CDR3 DNA: TGTGCCAGCAGCAAACTAGGGGGTCTGGGGTACTTC.

V and J are TRBV6-4 and TRBJ1-2; D uncertain. The CDR3 runs to 13 residues. Germline loops: CDR1 MRHNA, CDR2 SNTAGT. With 4 bases removed from V and 4 bases from J, the gap between germline ends came to 10 bases. This CDR3 reads CASSAGSGYGYTF. The CDR3 nucleotides are TGTGCCAGCAGTGCGGGAAGTGGCTATGGCTACACCTTC.

Turning to this clone: Distinct nucleotide sequences in the sample also encode this CDR3. The gene calls are TRBV5-6 and TRBJ2-5, with 7 bases aligning to TRBD2. This CDR3 is 13 amino acids long. Germline V lookup: CDR1 SGHDT, CDR2 YYEEEE. Trimming took 4 bases from V and 2 from J; bases not matched to a gene: 2. The chain's CDR3 is CASSPGLQETQYF. CDR3 nucleotide sequence: TGTGCCAGCAGCCCGGGACTACAAGAGACCCAGTACTTC. Full variable domain (missing parts from reference TRBV5-6 and TRBJ2-5): DAGVTQSPTHLIKTRGQQVTLRCSPKSGHDTVSWYQQALGQGPQFIFQYYEEEERQRGNFPDRFSGHQFPNYSSELNVNALLLGDSALYLCASSPGLQETQYFGPGTRLLVL.

The chain couples TRBV2 to TRBJ1-6; D not resolved. CDR1 is SNHLY, CDR2 FYNNEI, per germline. V shed 6 bases and J shed 11 bases, with 14 bases lying between them. This CDR3 spans 13 amino acids. Here the CDR3 reads CASSAQTLPPLHF. In nucleotides, the CDR3 is TGTGCCAGCAGCGCCCAGACCCTTCCACCCCTCCACTTT.